This entry lists 5 T cell receptor beta chains sequenced from one sample in a study of spatial heterogeneity in lung cancer. TCRdb ran MiXCR on the 5' RACE reads and lists one entry per CDR3 protein. Of approximately 110,000 distinct CDR3 sequences in the sample, approximately 10% were seen once. Sample time point: blood at routine non-recurrence follow-up after resection. The source material was PBMCs, sampled at follow-up. These receptors originate from a female donor with early-stage non-small cell lung cancer.

This CDR3 is CASSFRHRIPFYEQFF. The CDR3, as DNA: TGTGCCAGCAGCTTCCGCCACCGGATCCCGTTCTATGAGCAGTTCTTC. The chain employs TRBV3-1 and TRBJ2-1; D is undetermined. V was cut by 5 bases and J by 8 bases, with 22 bases left in between. Germline V lookup: CDR1 LGHDT, CDR2 YNNKEL (reference sequence). CDR3 length: 16 amino acids.

This clonotype was detected a few times. V and J are TRBV28 and TRBJ2-5; TRBD2 aligns across 11 bases. The CDR3 extends over 15 amino acids. The trim removed 9 bases at V and 3 bases at J, leaving 9 bases unmatched. Germline CDR1 MDHEN, CDR2 SYDVKM. The DNA for the CDR3 is TGTGCCAGTACCGGGACTAGCGGCAAGAAAGAGACCCAGTACTTC. Protein: CASTGTSGKKETQYF.

The rearrangement joins TRBV5-6 to TRBJ2-1; D is unclear. Germline CDR1 is SGHDT and CDR2 is YYEEEE. Between the trimmed V and J ends, which lost 6 bases and 0 bases, there was a span of 16 bases. The CDR3 contains 16 residues. The CDR3 sequence is CASTYAGRSSYNEQFF. CDR3 in DNA: TGTGCCAGCACCTATGCAGGTCGGAGCTCCTACAATGAGCAGTTCTTC.

Only a few counts were recorded for this clonotype. J is TRBJ2-7 and V is TRBV28; 10 bases fit TRBD2. Losses at the gene ends were 7 bases for V and 4 bases for J; bases not matched to a gene: 10. The CDR3 sequence is 15 residues long. Germline CDR1 reads MDHEN; CDR2 reads SYDVKM. The CDR3 region is CASTVGAGGPYEQYF. Here the CDR3 DNA reads TGTGCCAGCACCGTCGGAGCGGGAGGGCCATACGAGCAGTACTTC.

This clonotype came up a few times. V and J are TRBV28 and TRBJ2-7, with a weak D call TRBD1 (6 bases). This CDR3 has 14 residues. From germline, CDR1 is MDHEN and CDR2 SYDVKM. With 3 bases removed from V and 2 bases from J, the gap between germline ends came to 11 bases. For the CDR3, the DNA is TGTGCCAGCAGTTTTCCCGGACAGACCTACGAGCAGTACTTC. This gives the protein CASSFPGQTYEQYF.